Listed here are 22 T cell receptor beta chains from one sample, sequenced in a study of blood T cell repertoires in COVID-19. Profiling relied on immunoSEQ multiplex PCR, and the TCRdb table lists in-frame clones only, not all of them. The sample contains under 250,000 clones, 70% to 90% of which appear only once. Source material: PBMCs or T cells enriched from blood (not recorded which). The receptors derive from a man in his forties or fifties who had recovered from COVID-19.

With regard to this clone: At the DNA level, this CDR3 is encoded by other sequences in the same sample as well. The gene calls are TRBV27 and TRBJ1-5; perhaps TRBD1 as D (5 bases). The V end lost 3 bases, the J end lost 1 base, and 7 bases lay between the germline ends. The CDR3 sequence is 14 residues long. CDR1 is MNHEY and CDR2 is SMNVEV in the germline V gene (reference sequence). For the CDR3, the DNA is TGTGCCAGCAGTTTTAGGGGAAGCAATCAGCCCCAGCATTTT. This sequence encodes CASSFRGSNQPQHF.

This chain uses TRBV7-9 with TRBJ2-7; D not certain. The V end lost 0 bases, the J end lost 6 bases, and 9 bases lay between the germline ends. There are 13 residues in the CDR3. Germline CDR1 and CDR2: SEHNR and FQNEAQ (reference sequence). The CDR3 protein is CASSLAQDTEQYF. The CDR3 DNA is TGTGCCAGCAGCTTAGCGCAGGATACCGAGCAGTACTTC.

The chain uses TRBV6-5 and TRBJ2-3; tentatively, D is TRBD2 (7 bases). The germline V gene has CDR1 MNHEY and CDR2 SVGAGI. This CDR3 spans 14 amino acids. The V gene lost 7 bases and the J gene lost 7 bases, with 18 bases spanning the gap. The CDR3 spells CASTSGGQYNTQYF. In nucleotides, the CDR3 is TGTGCCAGCACTTCCGGGGGGCAGTACAATACGCAGTATTTT.

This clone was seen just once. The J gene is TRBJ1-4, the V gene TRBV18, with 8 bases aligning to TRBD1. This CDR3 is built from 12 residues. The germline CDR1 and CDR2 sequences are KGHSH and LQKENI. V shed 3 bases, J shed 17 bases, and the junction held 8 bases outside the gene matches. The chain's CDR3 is CASSPGEDRVFF. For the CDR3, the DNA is TGTGCCAGCTCACCCGGAGAGGACAGGGTCTTTTTT.

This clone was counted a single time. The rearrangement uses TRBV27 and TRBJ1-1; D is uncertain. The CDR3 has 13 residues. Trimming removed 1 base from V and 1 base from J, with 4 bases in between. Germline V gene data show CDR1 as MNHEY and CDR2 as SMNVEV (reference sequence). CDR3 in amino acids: CASSLLANTEAFF. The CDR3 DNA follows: TGTGCCAGCAGTTTATTAGCGAACACTGAAGCTTTCTTT.

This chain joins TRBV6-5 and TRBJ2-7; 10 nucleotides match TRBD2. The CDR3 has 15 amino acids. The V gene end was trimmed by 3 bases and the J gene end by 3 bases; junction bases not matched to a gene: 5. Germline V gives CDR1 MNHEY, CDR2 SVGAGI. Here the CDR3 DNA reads TGTGCCAGCAGTTATTCGACTAGCGGGCTCTACGAGCAGTACTTC. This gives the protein CASSYSTSGLYEQYF.

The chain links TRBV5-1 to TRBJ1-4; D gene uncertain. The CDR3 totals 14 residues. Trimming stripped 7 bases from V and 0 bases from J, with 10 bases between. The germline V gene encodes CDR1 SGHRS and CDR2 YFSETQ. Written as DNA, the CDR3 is TGCGCCAGCTCAACCGGGACAACTAATGAAAAACTGTTTTTT. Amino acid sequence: CASSTGTTNEKLFF.

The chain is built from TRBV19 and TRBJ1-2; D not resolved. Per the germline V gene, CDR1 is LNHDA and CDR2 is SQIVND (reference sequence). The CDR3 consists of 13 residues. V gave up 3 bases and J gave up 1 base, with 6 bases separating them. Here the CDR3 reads CASSMAGNYGYTF. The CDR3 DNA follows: TGTGCCAGTAGTATGGCGGGTAACTATGGCTACACCTTC.

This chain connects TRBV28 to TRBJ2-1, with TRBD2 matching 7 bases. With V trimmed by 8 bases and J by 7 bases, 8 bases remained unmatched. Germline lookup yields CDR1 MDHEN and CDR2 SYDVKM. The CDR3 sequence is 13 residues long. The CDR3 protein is CASGSGIQNEQFF. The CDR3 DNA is TGTGCCAGCGGAAGCGGGATCCAGAATGAGCAGTTCTTC. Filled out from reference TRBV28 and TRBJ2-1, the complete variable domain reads DVKVTQSSRYLVKRTGEKVFLECVQDMDHENMFWYRQDPGLGLRLIYFSYDVKMKEKGDIPEGYSVSREKKERFSLILESASTNQTSMYLCASGSGIQNEQFFGPGTRLTVL.

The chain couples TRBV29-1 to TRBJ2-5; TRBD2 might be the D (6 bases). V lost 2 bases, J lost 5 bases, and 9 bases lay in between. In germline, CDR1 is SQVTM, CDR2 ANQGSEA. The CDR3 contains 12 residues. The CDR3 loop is CSVEHSGETQYF. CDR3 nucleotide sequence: TGCAGCGTTGAACACAGCGGGGAGACCCAGTACTTC.

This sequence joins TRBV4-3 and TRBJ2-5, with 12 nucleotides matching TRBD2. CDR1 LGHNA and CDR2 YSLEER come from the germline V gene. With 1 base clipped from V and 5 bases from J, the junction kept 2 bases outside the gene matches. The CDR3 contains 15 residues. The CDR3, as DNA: TGCGCCAGCAGCCAAGGACTAGCGGGGGCGGAGACCCAGTACTTC. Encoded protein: CASSQGLAGAETQYF.

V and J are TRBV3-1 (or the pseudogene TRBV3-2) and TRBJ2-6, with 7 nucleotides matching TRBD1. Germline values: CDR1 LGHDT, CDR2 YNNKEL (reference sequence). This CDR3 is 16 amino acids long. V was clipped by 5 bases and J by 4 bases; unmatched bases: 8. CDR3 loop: CASSLRQGRGANVLTF. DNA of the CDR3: TGTGCCAGCAGCTTGAGACAGGGAAGAGGGGCCAACGTCCTGACTTTC.

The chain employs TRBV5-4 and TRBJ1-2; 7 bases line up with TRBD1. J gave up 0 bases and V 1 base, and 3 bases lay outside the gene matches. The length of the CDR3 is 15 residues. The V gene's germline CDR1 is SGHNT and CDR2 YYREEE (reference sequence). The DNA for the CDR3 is TGTGCCAGCAGCTTGTGGGACAGACCTAACTATGGCTACACCTTC. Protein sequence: CASSLWDRPNYGYTF.

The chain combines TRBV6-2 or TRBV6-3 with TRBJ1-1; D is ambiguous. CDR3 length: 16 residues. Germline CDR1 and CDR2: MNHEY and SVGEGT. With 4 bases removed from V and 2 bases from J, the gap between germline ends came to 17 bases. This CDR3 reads CASSSPPFRVNTEAFF. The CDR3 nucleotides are TGTGCCAGCAGTTCGCCACCGTTTCGGGTAAACACTGAAGCTTTCTTT.

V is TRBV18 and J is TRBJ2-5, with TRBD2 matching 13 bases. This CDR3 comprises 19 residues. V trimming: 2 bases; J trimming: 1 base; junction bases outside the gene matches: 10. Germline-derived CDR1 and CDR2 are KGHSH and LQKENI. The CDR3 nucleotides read TGTGCCAGCTCACCAACTGTCCCGGGACTAGCGGGGAGCCAAGAGACCCAGTACTTC. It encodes CASSPTVPGLAGSQETQYF.

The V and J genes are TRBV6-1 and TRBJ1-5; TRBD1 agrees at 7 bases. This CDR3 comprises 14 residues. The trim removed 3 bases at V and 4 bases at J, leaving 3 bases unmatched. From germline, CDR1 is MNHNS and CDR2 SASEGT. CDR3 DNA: TGTGCCAGCAGTGAGACAGGGACAAATCAGCCCCAGCATTTT. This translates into CASSETGTNQPQHF.

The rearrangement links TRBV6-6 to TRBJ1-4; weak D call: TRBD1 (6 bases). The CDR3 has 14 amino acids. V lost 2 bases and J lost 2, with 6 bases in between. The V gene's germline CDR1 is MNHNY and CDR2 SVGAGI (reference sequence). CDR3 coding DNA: TGTGCCAGCAGTTACGGACAGACTAATGAAAAACTGTTTTTT. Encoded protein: CASSYGQTNEKLFF.

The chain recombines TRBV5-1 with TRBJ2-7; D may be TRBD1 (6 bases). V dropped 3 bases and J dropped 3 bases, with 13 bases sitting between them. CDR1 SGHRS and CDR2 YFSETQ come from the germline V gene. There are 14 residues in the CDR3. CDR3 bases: TGCGCCAGCAGCTCCGGGCCAGGGGACTACGAGCAGTACTTC. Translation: CASSSGPGDYEQYF. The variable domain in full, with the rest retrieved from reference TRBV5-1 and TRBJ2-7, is KAGVTQTPRYLIKTRGQQVTLSCSPISGHRSVSWYQQTPGQGLQFLFEYFSETQRNKGNFPGRFSGRQFSNSRSEMNVSTLELGDSALYLCASSSGPGDYEQYFGPGTRLTVT.

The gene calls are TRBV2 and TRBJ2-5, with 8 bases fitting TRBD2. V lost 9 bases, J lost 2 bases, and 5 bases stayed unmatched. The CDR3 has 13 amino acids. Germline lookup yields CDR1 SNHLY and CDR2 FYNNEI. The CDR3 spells CASKGGGQETQYF. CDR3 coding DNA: TGTGCCAGTAAAGGCGGGGGGCAAGAGACCCAGTACTTC.

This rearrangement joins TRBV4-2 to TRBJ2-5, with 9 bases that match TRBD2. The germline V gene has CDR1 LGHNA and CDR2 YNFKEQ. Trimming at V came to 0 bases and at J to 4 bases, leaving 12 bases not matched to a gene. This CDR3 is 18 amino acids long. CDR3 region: CASSQDKAAGGVRETQYF. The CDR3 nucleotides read TGTGCCAGCAGCCAAGATAAGGCCGCGGGGGGGGTACGAGAGACCCAGTACTTC.

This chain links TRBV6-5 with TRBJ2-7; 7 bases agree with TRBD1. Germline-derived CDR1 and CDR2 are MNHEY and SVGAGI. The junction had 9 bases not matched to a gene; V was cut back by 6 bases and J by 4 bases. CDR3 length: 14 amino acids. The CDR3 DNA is TGTGCCAGCAGCCCGGGACAGAATACATACGAGCAGTACTTC. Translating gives CASSPGQNTYEQYF.

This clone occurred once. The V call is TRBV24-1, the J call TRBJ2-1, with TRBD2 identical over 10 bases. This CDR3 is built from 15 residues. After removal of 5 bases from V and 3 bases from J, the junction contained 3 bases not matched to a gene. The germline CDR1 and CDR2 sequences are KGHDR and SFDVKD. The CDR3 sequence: CATSAEREGYNEQFF. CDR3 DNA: TGTGCCACCAGTGCGGAGCGGGAGGGCTACAATGAGCAGTTCTTC.